This T cell receptor beta chain was observed in a study of blood T cells in healthy people across ages. A minimum of 5.5 micrograms of total RNA was extracted per sample. The ends were cut back, 7 bases at V and 5 bases at J, with 17 bases in the middle. The CDR3 has 14 residues. This clonotype was detected a few times. The authors ran a second PCR of 7 to 11 cycles using a sample-barcoded 5' primer and a J-beta primer mix. From each sample, at least 2.5 million paired-end reads containing CDR3 were obtained. TCRdb re-called the 5' RACE reads through MiXCR, storing one row per CDR3 protein. The sample has 350,000 to 450,000 distinct CDR3 sequences, approximately 47% seen once; the top ten hold 45% to 55%.

The TCR originated in a man between 60 and 75 years old in good health. The chain is built from TRBV12-3 or TRBV12-4 and TRBJ2-5; possibly TRBD1 or TRBD2 for D (6 bases each). The specimen was blood. The CDR3 DNA reads TGTGCCAGCAAAGGGGGGATGAATAAGGAGACCCAGTACTTC. It specifies CASKGGMNKETQYF.